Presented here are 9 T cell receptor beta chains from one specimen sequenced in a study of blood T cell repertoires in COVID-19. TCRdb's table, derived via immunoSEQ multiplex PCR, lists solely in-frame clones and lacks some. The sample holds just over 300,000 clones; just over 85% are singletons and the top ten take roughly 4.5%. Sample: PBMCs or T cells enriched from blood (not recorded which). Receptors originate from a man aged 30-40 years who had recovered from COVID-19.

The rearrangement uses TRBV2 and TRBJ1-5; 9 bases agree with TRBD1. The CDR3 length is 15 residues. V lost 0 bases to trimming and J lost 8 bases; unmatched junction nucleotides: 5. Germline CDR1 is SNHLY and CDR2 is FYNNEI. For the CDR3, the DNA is TGTGCCAGCAGTGAAGCGGGACAGGGTGCGGAGCCCCAGCATTTT. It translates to CASSEAGQGAEPQHF.

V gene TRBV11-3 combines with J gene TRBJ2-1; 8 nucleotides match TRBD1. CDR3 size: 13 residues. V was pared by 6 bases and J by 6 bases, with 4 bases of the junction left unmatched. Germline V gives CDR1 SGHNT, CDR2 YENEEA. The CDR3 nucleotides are TGTGCCAGCAGACAAACAGGGGGCAATGAGCAGTTCTTC. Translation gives CASRQTGGNEQFF.

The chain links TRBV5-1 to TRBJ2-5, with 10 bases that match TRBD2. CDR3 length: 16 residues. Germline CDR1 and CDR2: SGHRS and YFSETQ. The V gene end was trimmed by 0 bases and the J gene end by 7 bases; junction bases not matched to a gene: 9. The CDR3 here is CASSLAAASGSSTQYF. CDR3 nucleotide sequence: TGCGCCAGCAGCTTGGCTGCGGCTAGCGGGAGTTCGACCCAGTACTTC.

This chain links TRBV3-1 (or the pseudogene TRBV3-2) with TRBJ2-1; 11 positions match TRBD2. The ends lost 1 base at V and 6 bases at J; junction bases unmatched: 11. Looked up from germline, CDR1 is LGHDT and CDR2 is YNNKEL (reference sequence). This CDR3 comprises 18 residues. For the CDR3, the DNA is TGTGCCAGCAGCCAAGTGGGGATAGCGGGAGGGCTGGGCAATGAGCAGTTCTTC. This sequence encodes CASSQVGIAGGLGNEQFF.

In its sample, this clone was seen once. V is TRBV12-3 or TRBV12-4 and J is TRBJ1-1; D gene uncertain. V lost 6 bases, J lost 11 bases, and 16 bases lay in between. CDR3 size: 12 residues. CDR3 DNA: TGTGCCAGCAGATATGGGAGCTCTGGGGCTTTCTTT. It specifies CASRYGSSGAFF.

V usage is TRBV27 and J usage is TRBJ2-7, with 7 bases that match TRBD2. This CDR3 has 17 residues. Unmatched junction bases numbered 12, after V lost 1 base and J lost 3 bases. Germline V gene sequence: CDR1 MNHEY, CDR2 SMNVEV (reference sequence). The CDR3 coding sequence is TGTGCCAGCAGTTTATTCGGCCCCAGGGAGGGCAGCTACGAGCAGTACTTC. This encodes CASSLFGPREGSYEQYF.

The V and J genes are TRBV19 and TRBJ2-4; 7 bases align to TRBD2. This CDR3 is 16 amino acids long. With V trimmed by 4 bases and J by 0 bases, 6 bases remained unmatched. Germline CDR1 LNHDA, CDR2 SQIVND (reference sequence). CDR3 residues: CASSTREAVAKNIQYF. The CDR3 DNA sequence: TGTGCCAGTAGTACCCGGGAGGCGGTAGCCAAAAACATTCAGTACTTC.

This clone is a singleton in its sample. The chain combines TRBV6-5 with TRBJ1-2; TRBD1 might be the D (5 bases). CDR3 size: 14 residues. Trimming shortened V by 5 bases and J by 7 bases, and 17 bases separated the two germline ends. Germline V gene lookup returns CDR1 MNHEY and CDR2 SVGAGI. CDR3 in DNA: TGTGCCAGCAGTCGAGACACAGGAGGGGTTGGCTACACCTTC. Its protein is CASSRDTGGVGYTF.

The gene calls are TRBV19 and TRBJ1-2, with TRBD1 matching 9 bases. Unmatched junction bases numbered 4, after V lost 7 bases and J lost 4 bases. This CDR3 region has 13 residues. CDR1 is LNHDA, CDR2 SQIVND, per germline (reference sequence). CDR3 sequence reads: CASNGQGPYGYTF. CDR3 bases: TGTGCCAGTAACGGACAGGGGCCCTATGGCTACACCTTC.